This T cell receptor (beta chain) was found in a study of human T cells and chemical hapten exposure. Broader study findings: Sensitizing to DPC left TCRs with a frequency above 1 in 1000 unaltered.

As regards this clonotype: What it binds is not known.

From the RACE reads, TCRdb called clonotypes with MiXCR, one entry per CDR3 protein. The sample records 150,000 or so distinct CDR3 sequences, about 14% being singletons. The ends lost 6 bases at V and 7 bases at J; junction bases unmatched: 15. The CDR3 runs 17 residues. The germline CDR1 and CDR2 sequences are MDHEN and SYDVKM. Time point: patch test 1, 2 weeks after DPC sensitization. Specified treatment: therapeutic diphenylcyclopropenone sensitization with weekly scalp DPC. This specimen consisted of whole blood, obtained in connection with sensitization to the hapten diphenylcyclopropenone (DPC). This receptor was identified in a woman under 40 with alopecia areata. Some clones in this sample may be carry-over from other donors' samples. The chain uses TRBV28 and TRBJ1-6, with 7 nucleotides matching TRBD1. The CDR3 reads CASSPRGRGLTNSPLHF. Here the CDR3 DNA reads TGTGCCAGCAGCCCCAGGGGGAGGGGGCTAACGAATTCACCCCTCCACTTT.